One sample yielded the 24 T cell receptor beta chains listed below, sequenced in a study of blood T cell repertoires in COVID-19. Using immunoSEQ multiplex PCR, the repertoire was profiled, and TCRdb retains in-frame clones only, with some absent. The data contain more than 300,000 clones, approximately 90% of them singletons. Sequences were obtained from PBMCs or T cells enriched from blood (not recorded which). The receptors here all came from a man in his thirties or forties who had recovered from COVID-19.

This clone was recorded only once. The chain has TRBV28 and TRBJ1-3; 10 bases agree with TRBD1. Germline CDR1 reads MDHEN; CDR2 reads SYDVKM. With 7 bases clipped from V and 8 bases from J, the junction kept 5 bases outside the gene matches. The length of the CDR3 is 13 residues. In DNA, the CDR3 is TGTGCCAGCACCCGGGACAGGGGTCACACCATATATTTT. Protein sequence: CASTRDRGHTIYF.

The rearrangement joins TRBV12-5 to TRBJ1-5, with TRBD1 matching 8 bases. Unmatched junction bases numbered 16, after V lost 0 bases and J lost 0 bases. This CDR3 is built from 21 residues. Germline V gene lookup returns CDR1 LGHNT and CDR2 FRNRAP. The CDR3 spells CASGLVQVRDRGKVSNQPQHF. CDR3 DNA sequence: TGTGCTAGTGGTTTGGTACAAGTAAGAGACAGGGGAAAGGTTAGCAATCAGCCCCAGCATTTT.

The rearrangement links TRBV7-2 to TRBJ2-7; the D gene is possibly TRBD1 (6 bases). CDR3 length: 16 amino acids. V gave up 6 bases and J gave up 6 bases, with 24 bases separating them. Germline CDR1 is SGHTA and CDR2 is FQGNSA. The CDR3 here is CASSIQGTAGRVEQYF. CDR3 nucleotide sequence: TGTGCCAGCAGTATACAGGGTACGGCGGGCCGGGTCGAGCAGTACTTC.

Of note for this clone: At one of its ends the junction is not consistent with the germline gene, which may arise from a read error. J is TRBJ2-7 and V is TRBV7-7; 8 positions match TRBD2. The CDR3 loop spans 15 amino acids. Per the germline V gene, CDR1 is SSHAT and CDR2 is FNYEAQ (reference sequence). CDR3 region: CASSSRLAPSYEQYF. The CDR3, as DNA: TGTGCTAGCAGCTCTCGACTAGCGCCCAGCTACGAGCAGTACTTC.

The J gene is TRBJ2-4, the V gene TRBV5-6; TRBD2 is a possible D gene (6 bases). V shed 3 bases and J shed 1 base, with 14 bases lying between them. The CDR3 extends over 16 amino acids. Germline CDR1 SGHDT, CDR2 YYEEEE. The chain's CDR3 is CASSWRAVSAKNIQYF. Here the CDR3 DNA reads TGTGCCAGCAGCTGGAGGGCGGTCTCGGCCAAAAACATTCAGTACTTC.

V and J are TRBV28 and TRBJ1-5; D is ambiguous. Trimming took 5 bases from V and 6 from J, leaving 17 bases between them. Germline loops: CDR1 MDHEN, CDR2 SYDVKM. This CDR3 contains 15 residues. CDR3 sequence (DNA): TGTGCCAGCAGTCCCGGAGGAGGCGGGAGTCAGCCCCAGCATTTT. Translating gives CASSPGGGGSQPQHF. The full variable domain, rest sourced from reference TRBV28 and TRBJ1-5, is DVKVTQSSRYLVKRTGEKVFLECVQDMDHENMFWYRQDPGLGLRLIYFSYDVKMKEKGDIPEGYSVSREKKERFSLILESASTNQTSMYLCASSPGGGGSQPQHFGDGTRLSIL.

This chain joins TRBV4-2 and TRBJ1-2; 9 positions agree with TRBD1. Trimming cost V 9 bases and J 5 bases; bases outside gene matches: 4. The CDR3 consists of 12 residues. Per the germline V gene, CDR1 is LGHNA and CDR2 is YNFKEQ. The DNA for the CDR3 is TGTGCCAGTTTGGACAGGGGTTATGGCTACACCTTC. It yields the protein CASLDRGYGYTF.

This clone was detected a few times. This chain connects TRBV6-2 or TRBV6-3 to TRBJ1-5; D is possibly TRBD1 (5 bases). Germline CDR1 reads MNHEY; CDR2 reads SVGEGT. Deletions cut 0 bases from V and 3 bases from J, with 12 bases between. This CDR3 contains 16 residues. The CDR3 sequence: CASSYSSGFHNQPQHF. Written as DNA, the CDR3 is TGTGCCAGCAGTTACTCCTCAGGGTTTCACAATCAGCCCCAGCATTTT.

The chain couples TRBV28 to TRBJ1-2, with 8 nucleotides matching TRBD1. This CDR3 spans 15 amino acids. Trimming took 6 bases from V and 2 from J; bases not matched to a gene: 8. Germline values: CDR1 MDHEN, CDR2 SYDVKM. The CDR3: CASSRPRQGNYGYTF. CDR3 nucleotide sequence: TGTGCCAGCAGCCGCCCCCGACAGGGGAACTATGGCTACACCTTC.

The chain has TRBV18 and TRBJ1-5, with a possible D match to TRBD1 (5 bases). CDR1 and CDR2 (germline): KGHSH, LQKENI. The CDR3 length is 14 residues. Trimming removed 3 bases from V and 5 bases from J, with 11 bases in between. As DNA, the CDR3 is TGTGCCAGCTCACCCGCGGGGGGAGATCAGCCCCAGCATTTT. Residues: CASSPAGGDQPQHF.

The V gene is TRBV7-9, the J gene TRBJ2-5; 9 bases fit TRBD1. Germline CDR1 is SEHNR and CDR2 is FQNEAQ (reference sequence). V lost 4 bases to trimming and J lost 5 bases; unmatched junction nucleotides: 8. The CDR3 runs 15 residues. CDR3 protein: CASSWRTGDYETQYF. CDR3 nucleotides: TGTGCCAGCAGCTGGCGGACAGGGGATTATGAGACCCAGTACTTC.

The rearrangement joins TRBV7-2 to TRBJ2-7; a possible D gene is TRBD2 (5 bases). CDR3 size: 17 residues. The V end lost 5 bases, the J end lost 2 bases, and 22 bases lay between the germline ends. Germline values: CDR1 SGHTA, CDR2 FQGNSA. CDR3 DNA: TGTGCCAGCAGCCGCAAGGGAATTAGCGTTCCCACCTACGAGCAGTACTTC. Translated, it gives CASSRKGISVPTYEQYF.

The chain is built from TRBV2 and TRBJ2-2; 7 nucleotides align to TRBD1. From germline, CDR1 is SNHLY and CDR2 FYNNEI. Trimming took 7 bases from V and 3 from J; bases not matched to a gene: 11. The CDR3 length is 16 residues. CDR3 in amino acids: CASTLDRVEYTGELFF. CDR3 bases: TGTGCCAGCACTCTTGACAGGGTCGAGTACACCGGGGAGCTGTTTTTT.

This sequence joins TRBV18 and TRBJ2-6; possibly TRBD1 for D (6 bases). In germline, CDR1 is KGHSH, CDR2 LQKENI. This CDR3 comprises 18 residues. Deletions cut 0 bases from V and 0 bases from J, with 12 bases between. The CDR3 loop is CASSPPGTQSSGANVLTF. CDR3 DNA sequence: TGTGCCAGCTCACCACCCGGGACACAAAGCTCTGGGGCCAACGTCCTGACTTTC.

The genes are TRBV7-9 and TRBJ1-1; 9 bases map to TRBD1. The CDR3 contains 13 residues. Germline trimming cut 5 bases from V and 7 bases from J; bases unmatched to any gene: 5. Germline values: CDR1 SEHNR, CDR2 FQNEAQ (reference sequence). The CDR3 nucleotides are TGTGCCAGCAGCCCCCGGACAGGGGATGAAGCTTTCTTT. The encoded protein is CASSPRTGDEAFF.

The chain recombines TRBV7-9 with TRBJ1-6, with unresolved D. The CDR3 is 14 amino acids. CDR1 and CDR2 (germline): SEHNR, FQNEAQ (reference sequence). With 1 base removed from V and 7 bases from J, the gap between germline ends came to 8 bases. The CDR3 region is CASSLESLNSPLHF. The CDR3 DNA is TGTGCCAGCAGCTTAGAGAGCCTAAATTCACCCCTCCACTTT.

J is TRBJ2-7 and V is TRBV19; D is perhaps TRBD2 (6 bases). Trimming shortened V by 7 bases and J by 5 bases, and 18 bases separated the two germline ends. Germline assignment: CDR1 LNHDA and CDR2 SQIVND (reference sequence). This CDR3 has 14 residues. CDR3 residues: CASNFGGYLDEQYF. The CDR3 nucleotides are TGTGCCAGTAACTTTGGAGGGTACTTGGACGAGCAGTACTTC.

This clone came up once. J is TRBJ2-5 and V is TRBV27; 14 bases fit TRBD2. Germline-derived CDR1 and CDR2 are MNHEY and SMNVEV (reference sequence). Germline trimming cut 7 bases from V and 4 bases from J; bases unmatched to any gene: 8. This CDR3 is built from 16 residues. CDR3 protein: CASTKGTSGRGETQYF. The DNA of the CDR3 is TGTGCCAGCACCAAGGGGACTAGCGGGAGAGGAGAGACCCAGTACTTC.

The chain links TRBV7-9 to TRBJ1-1; maybe TRBD1 (6 bases). Trimming took 3 bases from V and 1 from J, leaving 9 bases between them. The CDR3 runs to 14 residues. CDR1 is SEHNR and CDR2 is FQNEAQ in the germline V gene (reference sequence). CDR3 residues: CASSLDRENTEAFF. CDR3 bases: TGTGCCAGCAGCTTGGACAGAGAGAACACTGAAGCTTTCTTT.

A word on this clone: This CDR3 is also generated by other DNA sequences in the sample. The chain joins TRBV3-1 (or the pseudogene TRBV3-2) to TRBJ1-1; TRBD1 aligns across 8 bases. The CDR3 has 15 amino acids. With V trimmed by 4 bases and J by 1 base, 5 bases remained unmatched. CDR1 is LGHDT, CDR2 YNNKEL, per germline (reference sequence). The CDR3 DNA follows: TGTGCCAGCAGCCCCCGAGACAGGGGGAACACTGAAGCTTTCTTT. This codes for CASSPRDRGNTEAFF.

This clone was seen just once. The chain is built from TRBV27 and TRBJ2-7, with D tentatively TRBD1 (6 bases). V lost 8 bases and J lost 1, with 12 bases in between. Germline V gene lookup returns CDR1 MNHEY and CDR2 SMNVEV (reference sequence). The CDR3 totals 13 residues. This chain's CDR3 is CASGRGQSYEQYF. The CDR3 bases are TGTGCCAGCGGTCGGGGACAATCCTACGAGCAGTACTTC.

J is TRBJ2-7 and V is TRBV4-1, with TRBD2 as a possible D gene (6 bases). CDR1 and CDR2 (germline): MGHRA, YSYEKL. This CDR3 region has 15 residues. The V and J ends lost 4 bases and 3 bases respectively, with 16 bases between them. CDR3 DNA: TGCGCCAGCAGCCCCCAAGCCCTTAGCGGCTACGAGCAGTACTTC. Its translation: CASSPQALSGYEQYF.

This clone has just a few counts. The chain is built from TRBV30 and TRBJ1-1; weak D call: TRBD1 (6 bases). Trimming shortened V by 1 base and J by 1 base, and 13 bases separated the two germline ends. CDR3 length: 15 amino acids. Germline V gene sequence: CDR1 GTSNPN, CDR2 SVGIG (reference sequence). CDR3: CAWSAIGQPNTEAFF. The CDR3 region has the DNA TGTGCCTGGAGTGCCATTGGACAGCCGAACACTGAAGCTTTCTTT.

The chain employs TRBV7-9 and TRBJ2-5, with a possible D match to TRBD2 (5 bases). The germline CDR1 and CDR2 sequences are SEHNR and FQNEAQ (reference sequence). Trimming stripped 5 bases from V and 5 bases from J, with 24 bases between. This CDR3 is built from 17 residues. In DNA form, the CDR3 reads TGTGCCAGCAGCCAGGACTGGAGGATCGGTGTGGGGGAGACCCAGTACTTC. This codes for CASSQDWRIGVGETQYF.